This T cell receptor beta chain was recovered during a study of cytomegalovirus exposure and HLA in healthy donors. The assay was immunoSEQ multiplex PCR, and TCRdb's table has in-frame clones only and misses some. The sample shows about 220,000 clones, roughly 88% of them seen only once. The V end was cut by 4 bases, the J end by 4 bases, with 14 bases between. This CDR3 spans 16 amino acids. Per germline, CDR1 SGHTA and CDR2 FQGNSA. Notes on this clone: Its matching antigen is unknown.

Broader study findings: Across donors, most TCRs were seen rarely, yet some public ones were widespread. As was reported, the classifier diagnosed cytomegalovirus status with high specificity and sensitivity. Some TCR beta chains (roughly 160 of them) were listed as cytomegalovirus-associated.

This TCR was recovered from a woman aged 25-40 years in good health and CMV-seropositive. This rearrangement joins TRBV7-2 to TRBJ2-6; D uncertain. The sample comprised PBMCs. The CDR3 protein is CASSSTPTGGANVLTF. The DNA of the CDR3 is TGTGCCAGCAGCTCAACTCCCACCGGAGGGGCCAACGTCCTGACTTTC.